These 27 T cell receptor beta chains share one sample of origin, sequenced in a study of blood T cell repertoires in COVID-19. The method was immunoSEQ multiplex PCR; TCRdb's version includes in-frame clones alone and lacks a portion of them. This repertoire shows tens of thousands of clones, 83% found once; its top ten account for 24%. Sample: peripheral blood. The receptor source for this set is a human donor in a cohort sampled during active COVID-19.

The V gene is TRBV3-1 (or the pseudogene TRBV3-2), the J gene TRBJ2-3; 7 positions agree with TRBD2. The CDR3 loop spans 16 amino acids. With 1 base clipped from V and 4 bases from J, the junction kept 8 bases outside the gene matches. Germline CDR1 and CDR2: LGHDT and YNNKEL (reference sequence). The CDR3 sequence: CASSQGLRGRSDTQYF. In DNA form, the CDR3 reads TGTGCCAGCAGCCAAGGTTTGCGGGGGAGGTCAGATACGCAGTATTTT.

The V call is TRBV5-5, the J call TRBJ2-1; tentatively, D is TRBD1 (7 bases). CDR1 is SGHKS, CDR2 YYEKEE, per germline (reference sequence). Trimming left V 4 bases short and J 8 bases short, with 22 bases between. The CDR3 length is 16 residues. CDR3 sequence reads: CASSPRGDSFIDEQFF. CDR3 sequence (DNA): TGTGCCAGCAGCCCGAGGGGGGACAGCTTCATAGATGAGCAGTTCTTC.

In its sample, this clone was seen a few times. Mismatch with germline at one junction end may stem from a read error. The DNA of the CDR3 is TGTGCCACCAGCAAAGAGGCCTCCTATAATTCACCCCTCCACTTT. Encoded protein: CATSKEASYNSPLHF. This chain links TRBV7-2 with TRBJ1-6; no definite D call. Germline V gene data show CDR1 as SGHTA and CDR2 as FQGNSA. The CDR3 has 15 residues.

The V gene is TRBV7-9, the J gene TRBJ2-1; 10 bases line up with TRBD1. Trimming took 5 bases from V and 2 from J; bases not matched to a gene: 3. The CDR3 spans 15 residues. Germline assignment: CDR1 SEHNR and CDR2 FQNEAQ (reference sequence). The chain's CDR3 is CASSRTGGTYNEQFF. The DNA of the CDR3 is TGTGCCAGCAGCCGGACAGGGGGGACCTACAATGAGCAGTTCTTC.

J is TRBJ2-7 and V is TRBV30, with 11 bases fitting TRBD1. CDR1 and CDR2 from the germline V gene are GTSNPN and SVGIG (reference sequence). V trimming: 3 bases; J trimming: 2 bases; junction bases outside the gene matches: 6. This CDR3 region has 15 residues. The CDR3 sequence is CAWSYGTGGAYEQYF. CDR3 nucleotides: TGTGCCTGGAGCTACGGGACAGGGGGGGCCTACGAGCAGTACTTC.

This clone showed up just once. The chain employs TRBV19 and TRBJ1-1; TRBD1 is a possible D gene (6 bases). This CDR3 region has 15 residues. Trimming pared 4 bases from V and 1 base from J, leaving 13 bases between. The germline V gene has CDR1 LNHDA and CDR2 SQIVND (reference sequence). The DNA for the CDR3 is TGTGCCAGTAGTACACAGGGTCGCGGGAACACTGAAGCTTTCTTT. Encoded protein: CASSTQGRGNTEAFF.

This sequence joins TRBV28 and TRBJ1-2; D ambiguous. CDR1 MDHEN and CDR2 SYDVKM come from the germline V gene. The V end was cut by 5 bases, the J end by 3 bases, with 16 bases between. The CDR3 sequence is 15 residues long. This CDR3 reads CASSLTRTVDYGYTF. The CDR3 DNA is TGTGCCAGCAGTCTCACTCGAACTGTTGACTATGGCTACACCTTC.

The V gene is TRBV4-2, the J gene TRBJ2-3, with 8 nucleotides matching TRBD2. V dropped 0 bases and J dropped 2; count of bases not matched to a gene: 7. Germline CDR1 and CDR2: LGHNA and YNFKEQ. There are 17 residues in the CDR3. Written as DNA, the CDR3 is TGTGCCAGCAGCCAAGACCAAAGCGGGGGTTACACAGATACGCAGTATTTT. Residues: CASSQDQSGGYTDTQYF.

This chain joins TRBV7-8 and TRBJ2-5; 12 nucleotides agree with TRBD2. The CDR3 is 17 residues long. The V gene's germline CDR1 is SGHVS and CDR2 FQNEAQ. Unmatched junction bases numbered 14, after V lost 5 bases and J lost 7 bases. The CDR3 reads CASSQGRLAGALGTQYF. CDR3 in DNA: TGTGCCAGCAGCCAGGGCCGACTAGCGGGGGCCCTGGGGACCCAGTACTTC.

The rearrangement uses TRBV5-1 and TRBJ2-7, with TRBD1 identical over 8 bases. There are 13 residues in the CDR3. Germline V gene lookup returns CDR1 SGHRS and CDR2 YFSETQ. The junction had 1 base not matched to a gene; V was cut back by 0 bases and J by 5 bases. CDR3 in amino acids: CASSLGQGNEQYF. Here the CDR3 DNA reads TGCGCCAGCAGCTTGGGACAGGGGAACGAGCAGTACTTC.

The V and J genes are TRBV28 and TRBJ1-5; 9 bases line up with TRBD1. With V trimmed by 7 bases and J by 4 bases, 2 bases remained unmatched. CDR3 length: 13 amino acids. The germline V gene has CDR1 MDHEN and CDR2 SYDVKM. The CDR3 coding sequence is TGTGCCAGCATCGGACAGGGGAATCAGCCCCAGCATTTT. It specifies CASIGQGNQPQHF.

The J gene is TRBJ2-5, the V gene TRBV4-1, with D tentatively TRBD2 (6 bases). Trimming took off 4 bases at V and 5 bases at J, with 8 bases between the two ends. The CDR3 contains 12 residues. Germline V gene sequence: CDR1 MGHRA, CDR2 YSYEKL. The CDR3 spells CASSPGGETQYF. CDR3 in DNA: TGCGCCAGCAGCCCCGGAGGGGAGACCCAGTACTTC.

This clone was seen only once. This rearrangement joins TRBV6-1 to TRBJ2-7; 9 bases fit TRBD1. The CDR3 is 17 residues long. After removal of 0 bases from V and 2 bases from J, the junction contained 8 bases not matched to a gene. Germline V gene sequence: CDR1 MNHNS, CDR2 SASEGT. The CDR3 sequence: CASSEAGGQGSPYEQYF. The CDR3 bases are TGTGCCAGCAGTGAAGCGGGGGGACAGGGATCTCCCTACGAGCAGTACTTC.

This clone was recorded a few times. The chain couples TRBV28 to TRBJ2-3; 9 bases map to TRBD2. After removal of 7 bases from V and 8 bases from J, the junction contained 16 bases not matched to a gene. CDR1 is MDHEN and CDR2 is SYDVKM in the germline V gene. This CDR3 contains 16 residues. This chain's CDR3 is CASTPPLSGRGGTQYF. Here the CDR3 DNA reads TGTGCCAGCACCCCCCCCCTTAGCGGGAGAGGAGGTACGCAGTATTTT.

The chain joins TRBV14 to TRBJ1-1; TRBD1 might be the D (6 bases). There are 14 residues in the CDR3. Trimming pared 3 bases from V and 11 bases from J, leaving 19 bases between. Germline V gene lookup returns CDR1 SGHDN and CDR2 FVKESK. The CDR3 spells CASSQLLTGKRAFF. CDR3 nucleotides: TGTGCCAGCAGCCAGCTCCTTACAGGGAAGAGGGCTTTCTTT.

This clone was counted only a few times. The V and J genes are TRBV5-1 and TRBJ1-2; TRBD1 aligns across 9 bases. This CDR3 is 15 amino acids long. Germline assignment: CDR1 SGHRS and CDR2 YFSETQ. The V gene end was trimmed by 4 bases and the J gene end by 2 bases; junction bases not matched to a gene: 6. The CDR3 nucleotides read TGCGCCAGCAGCCTAACAACAGGGGGCAACTATGGCTACACCTTC. As protein: CASSLTTGGNYGYTF.

As regards this clone: Within the sample, other DNA sequences also encode this same CDR3. CDR3 sequence (DNA): TGCGCCAGCAGCTTGGACAGGACCTACGAGCAGTACTTC. Amino acid sequence: CASSLDRTYEQYF. The chain couples TRBV5-1 to TRBJ2-7; D is possibly TRBD1 (5 bases). CDR1 SGHRS and CDR2 YFSETQ come from the germline V gene. Trimming shortened V by 0 bases and J by 2 bases, and 6 bases separated the two germline ends. There are 13 residues in the CDR3.

The rearrangement joins TRBV15 to TRBJ2-7, with 8 bases identical to TRBD1. Germline CDR1 reads LNHNV; CDR2 reads YYDKDF (reference sequence). CDR3 size: 17 residues. V lost 7 bases, J lost 1 base, and 15 bases stayed unmatched. CDR3: CATTNHRGQELSYEQYF. In DNA form, the CDR3 reads TGTGCCACCACAAATCATCGGGGACAGGAGCTTTCCTACGAGCAGTACTTC.

The table lists this clone with a count of one. The J gene is TRBJ2-5, the V gene TRBV28; D may be TRBD1 (6 bases). In germline, CDR1 is MDHEN, CDR2 SYDVKM. The CDR3 runs to 16 residues. V was clipped by 5 bases and J by 7 bases, with 23 bases between them. This CDR3 reads CASSPSSTSSRGTQYF. CDR3 in DNA: TGTGCCAGCAGTCCTTCCTCCACCTCATCCAGGGGGACCCAGTACTTC.

The chain couples TRBV6-6 to TRBJ1-4, with a possible D match to TRBD1 (6 bases). From germline, CDR1 is MNHNY and CDR2 SVGAGI (reference sequence). This CDR3 has 18 residues. V gave up 5 bases and J gave up 6 bases, with 25 bases separating them. The CDR3 nucleotides read TGTGCCAGCAGTCTCCAAACCGGACAGTCCAGTCCGGATGAAAAACTGTTTTTT. Its translation is CASSLQTGQSSPDEKLFF.

The J gene is TRBJ1-1, the V gene TRBV12-3 or TRBV12-4; TRBD1 agrees at 7 bases. This CDR3 region has 13 residues. Trimming at V came to 4 bases and at J to 8 bases, leaving 7 bases not matched to a gene. CDR3 DNA: TGTGCCAGCAGTTACCTCGCAGGGGGAGAAGCTTTCTTT. Translating gives CASSYLAGGEAFF.

This rearrangement joins TRBV30 to TRBJ2-7; 10 bases are a match to TRBD1. With V trimmed by 2 bases and J by 3 bases, 7 bases remained unmatched. The germline V gene has CDR1 GTSNPN and CDR2 SVGIG (reference sequence). This CDR3 has 15 residues. The CDR3 spells CAWSKGTGEVYEQYF. CDR3 DNA: TGTGCCTGGAGTAAGGGGACAGGGGAGGTCTACGAGCAGTACTTC.

This chain joins TRBV23-1 and TRBJ2-7, with D tentatively TRBD2 (5 bases). TRBV23-1 is an open reading frame whose function is uncertain. Between the trimmed V and J ends, which lost 2 bases and 3 bases, there was a span of 26 bases. The CDR3 spans 19 residues. The CDR3 DNA reads TGCGCCAGCAGTCAAACCGCACGGATTACTAGTAACTTGATCTACGAGCAGTACTTC. It is translated as CASSQTARITSNLIYEQYF.

The chain couples TRBV18 to TRBJ1-4; no definite D call. The V and J ends lost 1 base and 6 bases respectively, with 6 bases between them. This CDR3 has 13 residues. Looked up from germline, CDR1 is KGHSH and CDR2 is LQKENI. The CDR3 bases are TGTGCCAGCTCACCACGGCAGGATGAAAAACTGTTTTTT. Translated: CASSPRQDEKLFF.

The chain carries TRBV9 and TRBJ2-7; the D is unclear. This CDR3 has 14 amino acids. Germline V gene sequence: CDR1 SGDLS, CDR2 YYNGEE. V lost 0 bases to trimming and J lost 0 bases, with 7 bases between them. The CDR3 DNA reads TGTGCCAGCAGCGTAGACTGGAGCTCCTACGAGCAGTACTTC. As protein: CASSVDWSSYEQYF.

This chain connects TRBV6-5 to TRBJ1-2; a possible D gene is TRBD1 (6 bases). CDR1 and CDR2 (germline): MNHEY, SVGAGI. The CDR3 is 13 amino acids. Trimming took 6 bases from V and 5 from J, leaving 13 bases between them. The CDR3 DNA is TGTGCCAGCAGCGATCAGGGGACGTATGGCTACACCTTC. Translated, it gives CASSDQGTYGYTF.

This rearrangement joins TRBV6-2 or TRBV6-3 to TRBJ2-7; no definite D call. V shed 3 bases and J shed 1 base, with 4 bases lying between them. Germline CDR1 is MNHEY and CDR2 is SVGEGT. The CDR3 has 12 amino acids. CDR3 residues: CASSYRSYEQYF. The DNA of the CDR3 is TGTGCCAGCAGTTATCGGTCCTACGAGCAGTACTTC.